Following are 28 T cell receptor beta chains from one sample sequenced in a study of technical replicates of blood from several donors. Some clones are missing from TCRdb's copy, which holds only in-frame ones; the method was immunoSEQ multiplex PCR. This sample yields under 95,000 clones, of which 95% to 98% are seen a single time; over 0.13% belongs to the top ten. Sample: T cells isolated from PBMCs. Every receptor here comes from a human donor in good health.

This chain connects TRBV4-1 to TRBJ1-4, with 7 bases matching TRBD1. After removal of 1 base from V and 0 bases from J, the junction contained 5 bases not matched to a gene. The CDR3 contains 17 residues. The germline V gene encodes CDR1 MGHRA and CDR2 YSYEKL. The CDR3 here is CASSQVSGGPTNEKLFF. The CDR3 DNA sequence: TGCGCCAGCAGCCAAGTATCAGGGGGGCCAACTAATGAAAAACTGTTTTTT.

CDR3 sequence: CASSPRDRVYQPQHF. Written as DNA, the CDR3 is TGTGCCAGCAGCCCCCGGGACAGGGTATATCAGCCCCAGCATTTT. The chain is built from TRBV5-8 and TRBJ1-5; 9 bases are shared with TRBD1. The CDR3 sequence is 15 residues long. The germline V gene encodes CDR1 SGHTS and CDR2 YDEGEE. Germline trimming cut 4 bases from V and 5 bases from J; bases unmatched to any gene: 7.

The V and J genes are TRBV28 and TRBJ2-2, with 13 bases identical to TRBD2. CDR1 is MDHEN, CDR2 SYDVKM, per germline. There are 16 residues in the CDR3. V was clipped by 5 bases and J by 4 bases; unmatched bases: 4. Here the CDR3 reads CASSDRTSGSTGELFF. The CDR3 nucleotides read TGTGCCAGCAGTGACAGGACTAGCGGGAGCACCGGGGAGCTGTTTTTT. Based on the CDR3 plus reference TRBV28 and TRBJ2-2, the full variable domain is DVKVTQSSRYLVKRTGEKVFLECVQDMDHENMFWYRQDPGLGLRLIYFSYDVKMKEKGDIPEGYSVSREKKERFSLILESASTNQTSMYLCASSDRTSGSTGELFFGEGSRLTVL.

In this sample, this clone turned up once. The V and J genes are TRBV2 and TRBJ2-4, with 11 nucleotides matching TRBD1. CDR1 and CDR2 (germline): SNHLY, FYNNEI. J gave up 3 bases and V 8 bases, and 12 bases lay outside the gene matches. The length of the CDR3 is 17 residues. In DNA, the CDR3 is TGTGCCAGCTGGACAGGGGGCGGAGGAGTAGGCAAAAACATTCAGTACTTC. Translated, it gives CASWTGGGGVGKNIQYF.

The genes are TRBV4-1 and TRBJ2-7, with D possibly being TRBD2 (6 bases). Between the trimmed V and J ends, which lost 5 bases and 1 base, there was a span of 15 bases. Germline CDR1 is MGHRA and CDR2 is YSYEKL. The CDR3 totals 15 residues. CDR3 loop: CASSSHGTVSYEQYF. Here the CDR3 DNA reads TGCGCCAGCAGCTCTCACGGGACTGTATCCTACGAGCAGTACTTC.

This rearrangement joins TRBV19 to TRBJ2-5, with 12 positions matching TRBD2. Germline CDR1 is LNHDA and CDR2 is SQIVND (reference sequence). V dropped 8 bases and J dropped 5; count of bases not matched to a gene: 3. The CDR3 totals 13 residues. CDR3 in amino acids: CASRTSGMETQYF. The DNA of the CDR3 is TGTGCCAGTCGGACTAGCGGGATGGAGACCCAGTACTTC. The whole variable domain, remainder taken from reference TRBV19 and TRBJ2-5, is DGGITQSPKYLFRKEGQNVTLSCEQNLNHDAMYWYRQDPGQGLRLIYYSQIVNDFQKGDIAEGYSVSREKKESFPLTVTSAQKNPTAFYLCASRTSGMETQYFGPGTRLLVL.

This clone was recorded once. The CDR3 is CAGLRASNYGYTF. In nucleotides, the CDR3 is TGTGCCGGTCTTCGAGCCTCTAACTATGGCTACACCTTC. J is TRBJ1-2 and V is TRBV30; D is uncertain. Looked up from germline, CDR1 is GTSNPN and CDR2 is SVGIG (reference sequence). Trimming took 8 bases from V and 0 from J, leaving 13 bases between them. The CDR3 length is 13 residues.

J is TRBJ2-1 and V is TRBV7-9; 14 bases are a match to TRBD2. The trim removed 5 bases at V and 7 bases at J, leaving 7 bases unmatched. Germline CDR1 and CDR2: SEHNR and FQNEAQ (reference sequence). This CDR3 spans 16 amino acids. The CDR3 bases are TGTGCCAGCAGCATGACTAGCGGGAGGGGAATTAATGAGCAGTTCTTC. It is translated as CASSMTSGRGINEQFF.

The rearrangement joins TRBV7-9 to TRBJ1-6; maybe TRBD1 (5 bases). Trimming removed 8 bases at V and 5 bases at J, with 16 bases between. Germline-derived CDR1 and CDR2 are SEHNR and FQNEAQ (reference sequence). The CDR3 sequence is 15 residues long. The CDR3 bases are TGTGCCAGCGGAAAGACAGAAAGTAATAATTCACCCCTCCACTTT. Translating it yields CASGKTESNNSPLHF.

This sequence joins TRBV9 and TRBJ1-2, with TRBD1 matching 7 bases. Germline V gene lookup returns CDR1 SGDLS and CDR2 YYNGEE. V was clipped by 4 bases and J by 1 base; unmatched bases: 10. The CDR3 loop spans 16 amino acids. CDR3: CASSPRTGRFNYGYTF. DNA of the CDR3: TGTGCCAGCAGCCCGAGGACAGGTCGGTTTAACTATGGCTACACCTTC.

The chain couples TRBV28 to TRBJ1-1, with D tentatively TRBD1 (6 bases). Germline V CDR1 and CDR2: MDHEN, SYDVKM. There are 17 residues in the CDR3. V was trimmed by 3 bases and J by 0 bases, leaving 17 bases between them. CDR3 coding DNA: TGTGCCAGCAGTTTTACGGGAACAGGGTGGATGAACACTGAAGCTTTCTTT. The encoded protein is CASSFTGTGWMNTEAFF.

This sequence joins TRBV13 and TRBJ2-7, with D unresolved. The CDR3 covers 12 residues. Germline V lookup: CDR1 PRHDT, CDR2 FYEKMQ (reference sequence). The V end lost 4 bases, the J end lost 1 base, and 5 bases lay between the germline ends. CDR3 nucleotide sequence: TGTGCCAGCAGCTCCCGTTCCTACGAGCAGTACTTC. Protein: CASSSRSYEQYF.

The rearrangement joins TRBV7-9 to TRBJ1-5; tentatively, D is TRBD1 (5 bases). Germline CDR1 SEHNR, CDR2 FQNEAQ (reference sequence). V lost 0 bases, J lost 6 bases, and 15 bases lay in between. This CDR3 has 16 residues. As DNA, the CDR3 is TGTGCCAGCAGCTTAGCTGGAGGGACCTCAGGTCAGCCCCAGCATTTT. It encodes CASSLAGGTSGQPQHF.

This clone was seen once. J is TRBJ1-2 and V is TRBV28; D gene ambiguous. The germline V gene encodes CDR1 MDHEN and CDR2 SYDVKM. The V and J ends lost 5 bases and 5 bases respectively, with 18 bases between them. CDR3 size: 15 residues. CDR3 DNA sequence: TGTGCCAGCAGTGCACCCCGGGGAATGAAGTATGGCTACACCTTC. Translation gives CASSAPRGMKYGYTF.

With regard to this clone: The junction departs from germline at one end; a sequencing error may be responsible. This chain uses TRBV5-1 with TRBJ1-2, with TRBD1 matching over 7 bases. Germline V gene sequence: CDR1 SGHRS, CDR2 YFSETQ. This CDR3 has 10 amino acids. The CDR3 loop is CASSRQGGGF. CDR3 DNA: TGCGCCAGCAGTCGACAGGGAGGCGGCTTC.

V is TRBV27 and J is TRBJ1-4; D is ambiguous. Germline CDR1 and CDR2: MNHEY and SMNVEV (reference sequence). The CDR3 loop spans 16 amino acids. Trimming removed 0 bases at V and 0 bases at J, with 8 bases between. DNA for the CDR3: TGTGCCAGCAGTTTATCGGTCCGCGCAACTAATGAAAAACTGTTTTTT. Translating gives CASSLSVRATNEKLFF.

V and J are TRBV2 and TRBJ1-4, with 12 bases fitting TRBD1. The V segment lost 6 bases and the J segment 11 bases; nucleotides outside the gene matches: 22. Germline V gene sequence: CDR1 SNHLY, CDR2 FYNNEI. The CDR3 contains 19 residues. CDR3 sequence: CASRTTRPGTGGNVWKLFF. CDR3 coding DNA: TGTGCCAGCAGAACAACCCGACCCGGGACAGGGGGCAACGTATGGAAACTGTTTTTT.

This clone was recorded a few times. This sequence joins TRBV2 and TRBJ1-1; D remains unclear. The CDR3 consists of 13 residues. Deletions cut 4 bases from V and 1 base from J, with 7 bases between. Germline CDR1 reads SNHLY; CDR2 reads FYNNEI. CDR3 coding DNA: TGTGCCAGCAGTGTGGCTCCGAACACTGAAGCTTTCTTT. Protein product: CASSVAPNTEAFF. Combining the CDR3 with reference TRBV2 and TRBJ1-1 gives the whole variable domain EPEVTQTPSHQVTQMGQEVILRCVPISNHLYFYWYRQILGQKVEFLVSFYNNEISEKSEIFDDQFSVERPDGSNFTLKIRSTKLEDSAMYFCASSVAPNTEAFFGQGTRLTVV.

V and J are TRBV7-6 and TRBJ1-2; D unclear. V was trimmed by 2 bases and J by 0 bases, leaving 10 bases between them. The CDR3 runs 15 residues. Germline V gene lookup returns CDR1 SGHVS and CDR2 FNYEAQ. Written as DNA, the CDR3 is TGTGCCAGCAGCTTAATGAACAGAGCTAACTATGGCTACACCTTC. Amino acids: CASSLMNRANYGYTF.

This clone was seen just once. The chain recombines TRBV5-1 with TRBJ1-5; tentative D call: TRBD1 (6 bases). The ends were cut back, 4 bases at V and 0 bases at J, with 14 bases in the middle. Per the germline V gene, CDR1 is SGHRS and CDR2 is YFSETQ. This CDR3 spans 16 amino acids. The CDR3 DNA is TGCGCCAGCAGCCCCGGACAGCCTAATAGCAATCAGCCCCAGCATTTT. Amino acids: CASSPGQPNSNQPQHF.

This rearrangement joins TRBV5-1 to TRBJ1-1, with TRBD1 as a possible D gene (6 bases). Trimming took 4 bases from V and 1 from J, leaving 8 bases between them. CDR3 length equals 13 residues. From germline, CDR1 is SGHRS and CDR2 YFSETQ. As DNA, the CDR3 is TGCGCCAGCAGCCAACAGGGGAACACTGAAGCTTTCTTT. Its translation: CASSQQGNTEAFF.

The chain joins TRBV18 to TRBJ2-3, with 8 bases that match TRBD2. V trimming: 8 bases; J trimming: 2 bases; junction bases outside the gene matches: 9. Germline CDR1 KGHSH, CDR2 LQKENI. The CDR3 contains 15 residues. CDR3 DNA: TGTGCCAGCCTTAGGACTAGCCTCTTCACAGATACGCAGTATTTT. This translates into CASLRTSLFTDTQYF. Full variable domain (outside the CDR3, taken from reference TRBV18 and TRBJ2-3): NAGVMQNPRHLVRRRGQEARLRCSPMKGHSHVYWYRQLPEEGLKFMVYLQKENIIDESGMPKERFSAEFPKEGPSILRIQQVVRGDSAAYFCASLRTSLFTDTQYFGPGTRLTVL.

The J gene is TRBJ1-1, the V gene TRBV5-5; possibly TRBD1 for D (5 bases). With 3 bases removed from V and 0 bases from J, the gap between germline ends came to 15 bases. Germline V gene data show CDR1 as SGHKS and CDR2 as YYEKEE (reference sequence). The CDR3 covers 16 residues. CDR3 DNA: TGTGCCAGCAGCTCCATCTCGACAGTTATGAACACTGAAGCTTTCTTT. Residues: CASSSISTVMNTEAFF.

The chain uses TRBV11-2 and TRBJ1-1, with TRBD1 identical over 9 bases. V was pared by 4 bases and J by 0 bases, with 9 bases of the junction left unmatched. This CDR3 contains 17 residues. CDR1 is SGHAT, CDR2 FQNNGV, per germline. As DNA, the CDR3 is TGTGCCAGCAGCTCGTACAGGGGGCGTCTTTTGAACACTGAAGCTTTCTTT. It yields the protein CASSSYRGRLLNTEAFF.

The chain employs TRBV5-1 and TRBJ2-2; maybe TRBD1 (6 bases). Germline V CDR1 and CDR2: SGHRS, YFSETQ. V was clipped by 1 base and J by 4 bases, with 11 bases between them. The CDR3 totals 15 residues. The CDR3 sequence is CASSLWGQSTGELFF. In DNA, the CDR3 is TGCGCCAGCAGCTTGTGGGGGCAAAGCACCGGGGAGCTGTTTTTT.

The rearrangement uses TRBV6-5 and TRBJ2-1; D remains ambiguous. CDR3 length equals 13 residues. V gave up 2 bases and J gave up 9 bases, with 11 bases separating them. Germline V gives CDR1 MNHEY, CDR2 SVGAGI. The CDR3, as DNA: TGTGCCAGCAGTTACGCCCTAGGTGTTGAGCAGTTCTTC. Residues: CASSYALGVEQFF.

J is TRBJ1-5 and V is TRBV10-2; TRBD1 is a possible D gene (6 bases). This CDR3 is built from 17 residues. CDR1 and CDR2 from the germline V gene are WSHSY and SAAADI. V was trimmed by 7 bases and J by 2 bases, leaving 21 bases between them. The DNA of the CDR3 is TGCGCCAGCAATGGTCAAAAAGGGGCAGGGGGCAATCAGCCCCAGCATTTT. Translating gives CASNGQKGAGGNQPQHF.

The rearrangement uses TRBV18 and TRBJ2-5; 16 bases agree with TRBD2. CDR1 is KGHSH and CDR2 is LQKENI in the germline V gene. The CDR3 is 17 amino acids. The J segment lost 4 bases and the V segment lost 0 bases, leaving 2 bases of the junction unmatched. Here the CDR3 DNA reads TGTGCCAGCTCACCACCGGGACTAGCGGGAGGGGGAGAGACCCAGTACTTC. This translates into CASSPPGLAGGGETQYF.